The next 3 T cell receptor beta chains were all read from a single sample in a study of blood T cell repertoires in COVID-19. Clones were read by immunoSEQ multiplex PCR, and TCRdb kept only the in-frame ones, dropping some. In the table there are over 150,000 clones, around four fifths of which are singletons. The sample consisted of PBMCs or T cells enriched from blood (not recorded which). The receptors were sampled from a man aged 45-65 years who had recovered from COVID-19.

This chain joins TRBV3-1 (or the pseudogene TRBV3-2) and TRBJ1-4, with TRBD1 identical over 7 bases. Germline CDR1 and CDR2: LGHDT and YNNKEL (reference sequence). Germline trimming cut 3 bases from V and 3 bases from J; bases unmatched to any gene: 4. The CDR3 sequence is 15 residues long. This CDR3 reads CASSHPGQSNEKLFF. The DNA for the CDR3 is TGTGCCAGCAGCCATCCGGGACAGTCTAATGAAAAACTGTTTTTT.

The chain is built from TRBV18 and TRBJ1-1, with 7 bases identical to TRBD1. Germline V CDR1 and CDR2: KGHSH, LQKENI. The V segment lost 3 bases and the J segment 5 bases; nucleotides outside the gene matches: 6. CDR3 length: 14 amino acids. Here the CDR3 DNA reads TGTGCCAGCTCACCGGACAGGAGACATACTGAAGCTTTCTTT. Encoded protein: CASSPDRRHTEAFF.

This chain's CDR3 is CASSEHPRTDNSPLHF. The CDR3 bases are TGTGCCAGCAGTGAACATCCCAGGACAGATAATTCACCCCTCCACTTT. The chain joins TRBV6-1 to TRBJ1-6, with D perhaps TRBD1 (6 bases). CDR3 size: 16 residues. V was cut by 2 bases and J by 5 bases, with 13 bases left in between. CDR1 MNHNS and CDR2 SASEGT come from the germline V gene.